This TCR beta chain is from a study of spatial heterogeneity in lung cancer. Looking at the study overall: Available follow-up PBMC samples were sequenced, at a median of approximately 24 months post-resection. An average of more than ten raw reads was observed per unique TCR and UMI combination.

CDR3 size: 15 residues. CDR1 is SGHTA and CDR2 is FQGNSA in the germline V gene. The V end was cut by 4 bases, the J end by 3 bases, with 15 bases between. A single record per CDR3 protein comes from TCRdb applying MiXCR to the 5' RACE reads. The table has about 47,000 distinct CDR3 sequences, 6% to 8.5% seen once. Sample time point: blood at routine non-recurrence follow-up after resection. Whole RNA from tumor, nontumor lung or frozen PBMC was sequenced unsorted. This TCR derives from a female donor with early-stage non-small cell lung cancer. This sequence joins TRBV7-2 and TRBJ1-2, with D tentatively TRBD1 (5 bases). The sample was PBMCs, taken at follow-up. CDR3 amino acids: CASSSPKGGDYGYTF. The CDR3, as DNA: TGTGCCAGCAGCTCCCCCAAGGGAGGGGACTATGGCTACACCTTC.